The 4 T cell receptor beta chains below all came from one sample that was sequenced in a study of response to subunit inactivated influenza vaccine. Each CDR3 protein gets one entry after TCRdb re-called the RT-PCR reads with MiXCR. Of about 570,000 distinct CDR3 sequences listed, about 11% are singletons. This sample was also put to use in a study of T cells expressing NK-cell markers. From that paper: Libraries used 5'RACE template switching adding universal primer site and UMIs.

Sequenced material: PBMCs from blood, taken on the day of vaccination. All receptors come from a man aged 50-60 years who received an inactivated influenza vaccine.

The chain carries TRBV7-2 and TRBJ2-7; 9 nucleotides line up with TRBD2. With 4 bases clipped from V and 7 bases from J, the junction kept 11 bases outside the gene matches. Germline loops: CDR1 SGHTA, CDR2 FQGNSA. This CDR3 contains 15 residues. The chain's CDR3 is CASSYYSGRYQEQYF. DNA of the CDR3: TGTGCCAGCAGCTATTATAGCGGGAGATATCAAGAGCAGTACTTC. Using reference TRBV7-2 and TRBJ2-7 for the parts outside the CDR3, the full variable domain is GAGVSQSPSNKVTEKGKDVELRCDPISGHTALYWYRQSLGQGLEFLIYFQGNSAPDKSGLPSDRFSAERTGGSVSTLTIQRTQQEDSAVYLCASSYYSGRYQEQYFGPGTRLTVT.

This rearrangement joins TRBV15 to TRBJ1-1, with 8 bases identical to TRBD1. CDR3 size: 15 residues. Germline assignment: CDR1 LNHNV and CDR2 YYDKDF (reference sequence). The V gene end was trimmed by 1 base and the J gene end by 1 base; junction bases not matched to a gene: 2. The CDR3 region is CATSRARGQNTEAFF. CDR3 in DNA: TGTGCCACCAGCAGAGCCAGGGGGCAGAACACTGAAGCTTTCTTT.

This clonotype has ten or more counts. CDR3 residues: CASSLRRGETQYF. CDR3 sequence (DNA): TGTGCCAGCAGTTTACGTAGAGGAGAGACCCAGTACTTC. The chain carries TRBV12-3 or TRBV12-4 and TRBJ2-5, with D unresolved. CDR3 length: 13 amino acids. V lost 2 bases and J lost 4, with 8 bases in between.

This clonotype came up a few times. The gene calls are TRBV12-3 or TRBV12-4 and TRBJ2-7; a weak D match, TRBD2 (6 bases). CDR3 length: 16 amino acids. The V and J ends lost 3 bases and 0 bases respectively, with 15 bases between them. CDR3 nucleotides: TGTGCCAGCAGTTTTGGGGGGATAGAGATCTCCTACGAGCAGTACTTC. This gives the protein CASSFGGIEISYEQYF.